These 9 T cell receptor beta chains share one sample of origin, sequenced in a study of blood T cell repertoires in COVID-19. Data came from immunoSEQ multiplex PCR; TCRdb stores just in-frame clones and leaves some out. Of 100,000 or so clones detected, 69% appear once; the ten largest clones hold 5% to 6.5%. Sequencing was done on a sample of peripheral blood. These receptors were obtained from an elderly man with acute or convalescent COVID-19.

The chain recombines TRBV7-2 with TRBJ2-7, with 7 bases identical to TRBD2. This CDR3 is built from 14 residues. The V gene's germline CDR1 is SGHTA and CDR2 FQGNSA. V lost 1 base, J lost 3 bases, and 3 bases stayed unmatched. CDR3 amino acids: CASSLGGSGYEQYF. Written as DNA, the CDR3 is TGTGCCAGCAGCTTAGGCGGGAGTGGCTACGAGCAGTACTTC.

This chain links TRBV7-6 with TRBJ2-1, with 14 nucleotides matching TRBD2. The CDR3 is made up of 19 amino acids. V lost 1 base, J lost 7 bases, and 12 bases stayed unmatched. The germline CDR1 and CDR2 sequences are SGHVS and FNYEAQ. CDR3 DNA: TGTGCCAGCAGCTTAGTGGGTGTCGGGACTAGCGGGAGTATGAATGAGCAGTTCTTC. Translation gives CASSLVGVGTSGSMNEQFF. Variable domain in full (rest from reference TRBV7-6 and TRBJ2-1): GAGVSQSPRYKVTKRGQDVALRCDPISGHVSLYWYRQALGQGPEFLTYFNYEAQQDKSGLPNDRFSAERPEGSISTLTIQRTEQRDSAMYRCASSLVGVGTSGSMNEQFFGPGTRLTVL.

DNA of the CDR3: TGTGCCAGTAGCATTCTCCGTGCAGGGGCGAATGAGCAGTTCTTC. It specifies CASSILRAGANEQFF. The chain has TRBV19 and TRBJ2-1; D is perhaps TRBD1 (6 bases). V lost 6 bases and J lost 7, with 19 bases in between. CDR1 is LNHDA, CDR2 SQIVND, per germline (reference sequence). The CDR3 totals 15 residues. Full variable domain (outside the CDR3, taken from reference TRBV19 and TRBJ2-1): DGGITQSPKYLFRKEGQNVTLSCEQNLNHDAMYWYRQDPGQGLRLIYYSQIVNDFQKGDIAEGYSVSREKKESFPLTVTSAQKNPTAFYLCASSILRAGANEQFFGPGTRLTVL.

This chain joins TRBV29-1 and TRBJ1-2; D ambiguous. V was pared by 0 bases and J by 8 bases, with 10 bases between. There are 12 residues in the CDR3. CDR1 and CDR2 from the germline V gene are SQVTM and ANQGSEA. The CDR3 loop is CSVEEVRRGYTF. The CDR3 DNA follows: TGCAGCGTTGAAGAGGTGCGGCGCGGCTACACCTTC.

The chain couples TRBV6-5 to TRBJ1-5; D possibly corresponds to TRBD1 (5 bases). From germline, CDR1 is MNHEY and CDR2 SVGAGI. The CDR3 spans 12 residues. V was pared by 7 bases and J by 6 bases, with 10 bases between. CDR3 nucleotide sequence: TGTGCCAGCAAGGGGAGGGGTCAGCCCCAGCATTTT. Its protein is CASKGRGQPQHF.

This chain uses TRBV5-3 with TRBJ1-3, with TRBD1 matching 7 bases. TRBV5-3 is sorted into the ORF group, with uncertain function. CDR3 length: 15 residues. V trimming: 4 bases; J trimming: 3 bases; junction bases outside the gene matches: 7. CDR3 bases: TGTGCCAGAAGCATTGACAGGGACGGTGGAAACACCATATATTTT. It specifies CARSIDRDGGNTIYF.

In this sample, this clone turned up once. V and J are TRBV28 and TRBJ1-6; TRBD1 might be the D (6 bases). Looked up from germline, CDR1 is MDHEN and CDR2 is SYDVKM. V was clipped by 4 bases and J by 6 bases, with 19 bases between them. CDR3 size: 17 residues. In DNA, the CDR3 is TGTGCCAGCAGTTCTTTGAAAACAGGGACCGGTAATTCACCCCTCCACTTT. Translated: CASSSLKTGTGNSPLHF.

The chain is built from TRBV28 and TRBJ2-3; TRBD2 matches at 12 bases. The CDR3 extends over 13 amino acids. The germline V gene encodes CDR1 MDHEN and CDR2 SYDVKM. V lost 11 bases to trimming and J lost 5 bases; unmatched junction nucleotides: 5. CDR3 coding DNA: TGTGCCGGAAAGACTAGCGGGAGAGATACGCAGTATTTT. Amino acid sequence: CAGKTSGRDTQYF.

The chain is built from TRBV19 and TRBJ2-2; 9 bases fit TRBD1. After removal of 6 bases from V and 6 bases from J, the junction contained 8 bases not matched to a gene. CDR1 and CDR2 (germline): LNHDA, SQIVND (reference sequence). This CDR3 is 15 amino acids long. The CDR3 DNA reads TGTGCCAGTAGCCGACAGGGGGGAACGGCCGGGGAGCTGTTTTTT. It yields the protein CASSRQGGTAGELFF.